This is a list of T cell receptor beta chains from one sample in a study of a mutant IDH1 vaccine in newly diagnosed glioma. Sequenced by immunoSEQ multiplex PCR; TCRdb stores in-frame clones only, minus some. The sample consists of about 64,000 clones, roughly four fifths of them appearing once. These receptors are not linked to any known antigen. The sequenced sample was PBMCs, obtained from a glioma patient whose treatment included an IDH1 peptide vaccine. The receptors derive from a man in his forties or fifties with glioma. Both conserved end residues are part of each CDR3. The D gene is left open where the match is weak. Some rows have no size entry. The others give once, few or many, or a class for an expanded clone.

J gene	clone size	V gene	D gene	CDR3 DNA	CDR3 protein
TRBJ1-3	.	TRBV10-3	.	TGTGCCATCAGTGAGGGACCTTTAAACACCATATATTTT	CAISEGPLNTIYF
TRBJ1-1	.	TRBV9	.	TGTGCCAGCAGCGTAGATACTGCGAACACTGAAGCTTTCTTT	CASSVDTANTEAFF
TRBJ1-1	.	TRBV30	.	TGTGCCTGGAGACGCCATGTGAACACTGAAGCTTTCTTT	CAWRRHVNTEAFF
TRBJ2-1	.	TRBV4-2	.	TGTGCCAGCAGCCAAGAATTTGACGACTACAATGAGCAGTTCTTC	CASSQEFDDYNEQFF
TRBJ1-5	.	TRBV14	.	TGTGCCAGCAGCCGAGGGGGCAATCAGCCCCAGCATTTT	CASSRGGNQPQHF
TRBJ2-7	.	TRBV11-1	.	TGTGCCAGCAGCTTAGTTGGACTCTCCTACGAGCAGTACTTC	CASSLVGLSYEQYF
TRBJ2-1	.	TRBV9	.	TGTGCCAGCAGCCCAGAGGGCGTATCCTACAATGAGCAGTTCTTC	CASSPEGVSYNEQFF
TRBJ2-2	.	TRBV29-1	TRBD2	TGCAGCGTTGCCCCGGGAGGGATCGGAACCGGGGAGCTGTTTTTT	CSVAPGGIGTGELFF
TRBJ2-5	once	TRBV18	.	TGTGCCAGCTCACCACGCGAGACCCAGTACTTC	CASSPRETQYF
TRBJ2-1	.	TRBV6-5	.	TGTGCCAGCAGTTTCTATAAAGGCGGGAATGAGCAGTTCTTC	CASSFYKGGNEQFF
TRBJ2-5	.	TRBV15	TRBD1	TGTGCCACCAGCCAGGACAGGGAGCAAGAGACCCAGTACTTC	CATSQDREQETQYF
TRBJ1-2	.	TRBV9	.	TGTGCCAGCAGCGCCGGGCCCGGGCAAGGGTATGGCTACACCTTC	CASSAGPGQGYGYTF
TRBJ1-1	once	TRBV5-4	.	TGTGCCAGCAGCTTGAGCAGGGATCAGACTGAAGCTTTCTTT	CASSLSRDQTEAFF
TRBJ2-7	.	TRBV10-1	.	TGCGCCAGCAGTGAAGGCATCTTTGACCCCTACGAGCAGTACTTC	CASSEGIFDPYEQYF
TRBJ1-1	once	TRBV5-4	.	TGTGCCAGCAGCTTCCTGACAACGAACACTGAAGCTTTCTTT	CASSFLTTNTEAFF
TRBJ1-4	.	TRBV25-1	.	TGTGCCAGCAGTGAAAATTGGGACAATGAAAAACTGTTTTTT	CASSENWDNEKLFF
TRBJ2-2	.	TRBV5-1	.	TGCGCCAGCAGCTTGGGGCAGAACACCGGGGAGCTGTTTTTT	CASSLGQNTGELFF
TRBJ1-1	.	TRBV27	.	TGTGCCAGCAGTTTGGGGGTACCGAACACTGAAGCTTTCTTT	CASSLGVPNTEAFF
TRBJ1-1	.	TRBV6-5	.	TGTGCCAGCAGTTCGCCGGGGAACACTGAAGCTTTCTTT	CASSSPGNTEAFF
TRBJ1-2	.	TRBV5-4	TRBD1	TGTGCCAGCAGCGTCGGACAGGGGGGAAATGGCTACACCTTC	CASSVGQGGNGYTF
TRBJ1-1	few	TRBV2	.	TGTGCCAGCAGTCCCGGGTCCGGCTCGGGGACTGAAGCTTTCTTT	CASSPGSGSGTEAFF
TRBJ2-7	.	TRBV6-5	.	TGTGCCAGCAGTTACTCAGGCGGCGAGCAGTACTTC	CASSYSGGEQYF
TRBJ1-1	.	TRBV27	TRBD1	TGTGCCAGCAGTTGGGACAGGGGCACTGAAGCTTTCTTT	CASSWDRGTEAFF
TRBJ2-2	.	TRBV4-1	.	TGCGCCAGCAGCCAAAGGGACACCGGGGAGCTGTTTTTT	CASSQRDTGELFF
TRBJ1-5	once	TRBV6-5	.	TGTGCCAGCCGAGGGCAGGTGAATCAGCCCCAGCATTTT	CASRGQVNQPQHF
TRBJ1-4	.	TRBV2	.	TGTGCCACCTCGGGGGCGCGGCGAACTAATGAAAAACTGTTTTTT	CATSGARRTNEKLFF
TRBJ1-1	.	TRBV6-1	.	TGTGCCAGCAGTGAAAGACAGGAGGGGGCTTTCTTT	CASSERQEGAFF
TRBJ1-6	.	TRBV18	TRBD1	TGTGCCAGCTCACCACCGCGGGACAGGGGTCCACCCCTCCACTTT	CASSPPRDRGPPLHF
TRBJ2-7	.	TRBV5-6	TRBD1	TGTGCCAGCAGACCCCGACAGGGGCTCTCCTACGAGCAGTACTTC	CASRPRQGLSYEQYF
TRBJ2-1	.	TRBV9	.	TGTGCCAGCAGCGTAGACGGGTTAAATGAGCAGTTCTTC	CASSVDGLNEQFF
TRBJ2-7	few	TRBV28	TRBD1	TGTGCCAGCAGTTCCCCAGGACAGGGTGTGGGCGAGCAGTACTTC	CASSSPGQGVGEQYF